The T cell receptor beta chain under discussion was sequenced for a study of blood T cell repertoires in COVID-19. Across the whole study: T cells, B-cell-depleted T cells, or PBMCs supplied cDNA or gDNA.

Per the original methods: Scientists estimated how many nucleated cells there were by amplifying reference gene primers. TCRdb's copy holds only in-frame clones and misses some; the assay was immunoSEQ multiplex PCR. The DNA gave D and trimming, while V, J and clone size come from that table. The sample shows 130,000 or so clones, roughly 69% of them seen only once. This clone was recorded a few times. CDR3 size: 18 residues. Germline values: CDR1 LGHDT, CDR2 YNNKEL (reference sequence). V was shortened by 2 bases and J by 0 bases, with 17 bases between the two germline ends. Sequencing was performed on peripheral blood. The chain carries TRBV3-1 (or the pseudogene TRBV3-2) and TRBJ1-5; the D gene is possibly TRBD1 (5 bases). The receptor was derived from a woman in her 70s with acute or convalescent COVID-19. CDR3 loop: CASSQTNRDCYSNQPQHF. Here the CDR3 DNA reads TGTGCCAGCAGCCAAACTAACCGGGACTGCTATAGCAATCAGCCCCAGCATTTT.